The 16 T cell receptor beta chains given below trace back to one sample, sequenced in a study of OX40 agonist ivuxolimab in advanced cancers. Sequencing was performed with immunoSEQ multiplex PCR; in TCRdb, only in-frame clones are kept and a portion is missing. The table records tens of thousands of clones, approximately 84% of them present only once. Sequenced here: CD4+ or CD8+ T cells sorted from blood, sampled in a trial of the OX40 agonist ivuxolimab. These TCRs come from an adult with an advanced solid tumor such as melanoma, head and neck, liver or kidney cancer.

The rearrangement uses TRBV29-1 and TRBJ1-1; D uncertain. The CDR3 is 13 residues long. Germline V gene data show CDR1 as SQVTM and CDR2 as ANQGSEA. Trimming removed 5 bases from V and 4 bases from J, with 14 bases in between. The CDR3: CSVTEEITTEAFF. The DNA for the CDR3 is TGCAGCGTTACCGAGGAGATTACCACTGAAGCTTTCTTT.

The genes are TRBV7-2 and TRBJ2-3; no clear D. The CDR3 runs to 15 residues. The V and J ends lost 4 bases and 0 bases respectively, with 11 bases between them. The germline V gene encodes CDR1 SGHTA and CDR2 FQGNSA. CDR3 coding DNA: TGTGCCAGCAGCTCGAAGACCGTGAGCACAGATACGCAGTATTTT. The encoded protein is CASSSKTVSTDTQYF.

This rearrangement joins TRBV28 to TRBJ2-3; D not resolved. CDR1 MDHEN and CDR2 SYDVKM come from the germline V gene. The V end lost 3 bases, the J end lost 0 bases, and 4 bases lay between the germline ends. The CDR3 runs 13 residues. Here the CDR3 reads CASSLESTDTQYF. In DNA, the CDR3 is TGTGCCAGCAGTTTGGAGAGCACAGATACGCAGTATTTT.

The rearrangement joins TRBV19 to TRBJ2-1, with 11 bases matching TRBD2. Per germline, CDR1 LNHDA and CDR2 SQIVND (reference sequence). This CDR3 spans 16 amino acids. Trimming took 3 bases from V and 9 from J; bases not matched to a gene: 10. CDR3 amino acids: CASSIRRLAGHSEQFF. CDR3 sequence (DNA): TGTGCCAGTAGTATCCGCAGACTAGCGGGACATTCTGAGCAGTTCTTC.

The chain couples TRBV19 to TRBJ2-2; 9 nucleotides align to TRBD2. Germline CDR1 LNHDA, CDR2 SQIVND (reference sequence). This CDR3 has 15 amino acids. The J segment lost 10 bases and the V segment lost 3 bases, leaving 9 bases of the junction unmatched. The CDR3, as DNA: TGTGCCAGTAGTATGGGGCTAGCGGGAATTGTGGAGCTGTTTTTT. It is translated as CASSMGLAGIVELFF.

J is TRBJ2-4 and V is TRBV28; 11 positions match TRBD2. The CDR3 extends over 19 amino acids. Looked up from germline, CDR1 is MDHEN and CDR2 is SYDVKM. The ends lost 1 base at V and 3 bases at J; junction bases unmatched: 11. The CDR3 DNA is TGTGCCAGCAGTTTATATGCTAGCGGGAGGAAGGAGGACAAAAACATTCAGTACTTC. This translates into CASSLYASGRKEDKNIQYF.

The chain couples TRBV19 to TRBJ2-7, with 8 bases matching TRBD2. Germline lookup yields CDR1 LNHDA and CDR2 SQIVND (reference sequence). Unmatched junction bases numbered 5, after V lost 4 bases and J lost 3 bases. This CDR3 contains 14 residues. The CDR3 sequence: CASSNRLASYEQYF. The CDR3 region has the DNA TGTGCCAGTAGTAACAGACTAGCGAGCTACGAGCAGTACTTC.

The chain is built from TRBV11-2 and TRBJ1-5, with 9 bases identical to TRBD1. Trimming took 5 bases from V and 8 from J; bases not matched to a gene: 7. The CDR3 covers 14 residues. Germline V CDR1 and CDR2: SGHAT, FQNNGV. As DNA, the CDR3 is TGTGCCAGCAGCCCCACAGGGGGCCAGGAGCCCCAGCATTTT. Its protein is CASSPTGGQEPQHF.

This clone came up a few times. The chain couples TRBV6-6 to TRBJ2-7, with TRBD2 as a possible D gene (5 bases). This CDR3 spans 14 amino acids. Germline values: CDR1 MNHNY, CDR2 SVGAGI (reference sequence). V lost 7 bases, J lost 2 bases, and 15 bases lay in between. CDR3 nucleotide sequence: TGTGCCAGCACCCCGGCGAGGGCCCCCTACGAGCAGTACTTC. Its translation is CASTPARAPYEQYF.

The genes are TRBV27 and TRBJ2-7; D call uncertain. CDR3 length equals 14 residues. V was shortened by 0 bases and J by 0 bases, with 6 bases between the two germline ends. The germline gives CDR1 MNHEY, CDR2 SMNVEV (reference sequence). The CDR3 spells CASSLSEISYEQYF. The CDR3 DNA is TGTGCCAGCAGTTTATCAGAGATCTCCTACGAGCAGTACTTC.

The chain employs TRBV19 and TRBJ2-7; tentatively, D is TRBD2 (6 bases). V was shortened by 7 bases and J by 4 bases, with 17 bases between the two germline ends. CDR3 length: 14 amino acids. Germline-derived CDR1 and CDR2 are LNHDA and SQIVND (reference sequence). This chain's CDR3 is CASTPGGLPYEQYF. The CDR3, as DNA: TGTGCCAGTACCCCCGGGGGACTCCCATACGAGCAGTACTTC.

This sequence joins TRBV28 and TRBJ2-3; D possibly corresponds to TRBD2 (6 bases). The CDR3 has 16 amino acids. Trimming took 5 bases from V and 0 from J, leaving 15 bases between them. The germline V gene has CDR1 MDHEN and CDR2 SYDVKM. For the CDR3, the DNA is TGTGCCAGCAGTCGTAGCGGTACGACTAGCACAGATACGCAGTATTTT. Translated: CASSRSGTTSTDTQYF.

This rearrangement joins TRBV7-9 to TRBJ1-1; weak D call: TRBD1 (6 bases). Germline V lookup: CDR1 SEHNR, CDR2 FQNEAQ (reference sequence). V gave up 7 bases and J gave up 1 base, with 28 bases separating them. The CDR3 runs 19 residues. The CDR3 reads CASILLHFRGGDENTEAFF. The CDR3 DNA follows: TGTGCCAGCATCCTCTTACATTTCAGGGGAGGAGATGAGAACACTGAAGCTTTCTTT.

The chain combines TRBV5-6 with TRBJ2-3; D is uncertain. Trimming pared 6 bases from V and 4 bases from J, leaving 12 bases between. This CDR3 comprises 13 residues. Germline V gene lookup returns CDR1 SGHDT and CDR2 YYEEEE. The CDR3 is CASKRPPADTQYF. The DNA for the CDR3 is TGTGCCAGCAAGCGCCCCCCCGCAGATACGCAGTATTTT.

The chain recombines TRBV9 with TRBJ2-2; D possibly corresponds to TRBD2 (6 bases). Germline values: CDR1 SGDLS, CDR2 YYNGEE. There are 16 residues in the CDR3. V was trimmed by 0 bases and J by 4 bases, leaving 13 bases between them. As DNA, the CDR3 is TGTGCCAGCAGCGTAGCGTCGGGAGCTAGCACCGGGGAGCTGTTTTTT. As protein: CASSVASGASTGELFF.

Here the CDR3 reads CASSVQNTEAFF. The CDR3 nucleotides read TGTGCCAGTAGCGTACAAAACACTGAAGCTTTCTTT. The chain joins TRBV19 to TRBJ1-1; D gene unclear. This CDR3 contains 12 residues. Germline CDR1 reads LNHDA; CDR2 reads SQIVND (reference sequence). Deletions cut 6 bases from V and 2 bases from J, with 7 bases between.